Following are 23 T cell receptor beta chains from one sample sequenced in a study of control samples from healthy donors and cancer patients. Libraries were prepared by immunoSEQ multiplex PCR; TCRdb keeps only in-frame clonotypes and omits some of them. Counted here are 150,000 to 200,000 clones, about 94% occurring once; the ten biggest clones make up more than 8%. The sequenced sample was blood. All receptors come from a woman in her thirties or forties in good health.

V usage is TRBV28 and J usage is TRBJ1-3; possibly TRBD1 for D (6 bases). The CDR3 length is 14 residues. The V end was cut by 7 bases, the J end by 0 bases, with 10 bases between. Germline V gene sequence: CDR1 MDHEN, CDR2 SYDVKM. The CDR3 DNA is TGTGCCAGCATCCAGGGGAGCTCTGGAAACACCATATATTTT. Protein product: CASIQGSSGNTIYF.

V is TRBV4-3 and J is TRBJ1-6; D gene uncertain. CDR1 is LGHNA, CDR2 YSLEER, per germline. V gave up 2 bases and J gave up 5 bases, with 13 bases separating them. The CDR3 totals 16 residues. This CDR3 is CASSQHDRADNSPLHF. Written as DNA, the CDR3 is TGCGCCAGCAGCCAACATGACCGAGCAGATAATTCACCCCTCCACTTT.

This chain joins TRBV5-1 and TRBJ1-2; 7 bases are a match to TRBD1. V shed 4 bases and J 5 bases; nucleotides not matched to a gene: 2. This CDR3 is 12 amino acids long. CDR1 is SGHRS, CDR2 YFSETQ, per germline. CDR3 region: CASSGDSYGYTF. The CDR3, as DNA: TGCGCCAGCAGCGGGGACAGTTATGGCTACACCTTC.

The CDR3 region has the DNA TGTGCCAGCAGTTCCGGGACGGGGACCTACGAGCAGTACTTC. It is translated as CASSSGTGTYEQYF. The V and J genes are TRBV2 and TRBJ2-7; D might be TRBD1 or TRBD2, each matching 5 bases. V was trimmed by 5 bases and J by 2 bases, leaving 13 bases between them. The CDR3 runs 14 residues. Germline CDR1 SNHLY, CDR2 FYNNEI.

The chain combines TRBV27 with TRBJ1-5, with unresolved D. Between the trimmed V and J ends, which lost 6 bases and 0 bases, there was a span of 9 bases. Germline CDR1 is MNHEY and CDR2 is SMNVEV (reference sequence). This CDR3 is 14 amino acids long. The CDR3, as DNA: TGTGCCAGCAGGACAAGAAATAGCAATCAGCCCCAGCATTTT. Amino acid sequence: CASRTRNSNQPQHF.

The chain joins TRBV6-1 to TRBJ2-7, with D possibly TRBD1 on 6 matching bases. With 3 bases removed from V and 4 bases from J, the gap between germline ends came to 10 bases. Germline V CDR1 and CDR2: MNHNS, SASEGT. The CDR3 totals 13 residues. The chain's CDR3 is CASSEPGQYEQYF. CDR3 DNA: TGTGCCAGCAGTGAGCCCGGACAGTACGAGCAGTACTTC.

The J gene is TRBJ2-3, the V gene TRBV6-2 or TRBV6-3, with D unresolved. Germline CDR1 is MNHEY and CDR2 is SVGEGT. This CDR3 spans 12 amino acids. Trimming stripped 6 bases from V and 5 bases from J, with 9 bases between. In DNA, the CDR3 is TGTGCCAGCAGCAGACATGGAGATACGCAGTATTTT. This sequence encodes CASSRHGDTQYF.

This rearrangement joins TRBV4-3 to TRBJ2-3, with TRBD1 identical over 9 bases. This CDR3 contains 17 residues. The germline V gene encodes CDR1 LGHNA and CDR2 YSLEER. V lost 4 bases and J lost 1; bases outside the gene matches: 9. CDR3 in amino acids: CASSPIYRGQRTDTQYF. Written as DNA, the CDR3 is TGCGCCAGCAGCCCCATCTACAGGGGGCAACGCACAGATACGCAGTATTTT.

This chain links TRBV7-9 with TRBJ2-2; D uncertain. The CDR3 is 13 residues long. V shed 5 bases and J shed 5 bases, with 9 bases lying between them. Germline V CDR1 and CDR2: SEHNR, FQNEAQ (reference sequence). The CDR3 sequence: CASSRGRTGELFF. As DNA, the CDR3 is TGTGCCAGCAGCCGAGGACGGACCGGGGAGCTGTTTTTT.

The CDR3 DNA reads as TGCGCCAGCAGCTTGGGGCCCGACATCATGAACACTGAAGCTTTCTTT. Encoded protein: CASSLGPDIMNTEAFF. J is TRBJ1-1 and V is TRBV5-1; D is unresolved. The length of the CDR3 is 16 residues. Germline loops: CDR1 SGHRS, CDR2 YFSETQ. V gave up 0 bases and J gave up 0 bases, with 12 bases separating them.

The gene calls are TRBV6-5 and TRBJ1-2; D may be TRBD1 (5 bases). This CDR3 contains 13 residues. The germline gives CDR1 MNHEY, CDR2 SVGAGI. V lost 11 bases and J lost 4, with 17 bases in between. DNA of the CDR3: TGTGCCGCGGGACGAGGATCGGGCTATGGCTACACCTTC. It yields the protein CAAGRGSGYGYTF.

The gene calls are TRBV6-5 and TRBJ1-1; D is unclear. V was shortened by 7 bases and J by 6 bases, with 18 bases between the two germline ends. This CDR3 is built from 14 residues. In germline, CDR1 is MNHEY, CDR2 SVGAGI. The CDR3 loop reads CASKKRRATSEAFF. CDR3 bases: TGTGCCAGCAAAAAACGGAGGGCCACTTCTGAAGCTTTCTTT.

This clone showed up just a few times. The genes are TRBV7-3 and TRBJ1-2, with 10 bases fitting TRBD1. The germline CDR1 and CDR2 sequences are SGHTA and FQGTGA. The CDR3 sequence is 15 residues long. Trimming removed 0 bases from V and 5 bases from J; junction bases left unmatched: 3. CDR3 nucleotide sequence: TGTGCCAGCAGCTTAACCGGGACAGGGGTTTATGGCTACACCTTC. It codes for CASSLTGTGVYGYTF.

This clone was seen a single time. This chain connects TRBV4-3 to TRBJ1-3, with D possibly being TRBD1 (6 bases). The CDR3 covers 15 residues. Trimming pared 2 bases from V and 4 bases from J, leaving 12 bases between. Germline CDR1 LGHNA, CDR2 YSLEER. The CDR3 DNA sequence: TGCGCCAGCAGCCAAAGACCGGGACAAGGAAACACCATATATTTT. Translating it yields CASSQRPGQGNTIYF.

The genes are TRBV20-1 and TRBJ2-7, with TRBD2 as a possible D gene (5 bases). Trimming left V 7 bases short and J 3 bases short, with 7 bases between. The length of the CDR3 is 10 residues. Germline values: CDR1 DFQATT, CDR2 SNEGSKA (reference sequence). The CDR3 reads CSVSGYEQYF. For the CDR3, the DNA is TGCAGTGTCAGCGGCTACGAGCAGTACTTC.

The CDR3 DNA reads TGTGCCAGCAGCTCCATGCCAGGGGAAGGCTACACCTTC. Translation: CASSSMPGEGYTF. The chain combines TRBV7-2 with TRBJ1-2, with a possible D match to TRBD1 (6 bases). Germline assignment: CDR1 SGHTA and CDR2 FQGNSA. The CDR3 has 13 amino acids. Trimming stripped 4 bases from V and 8 bases from J, with 14 bases between.

CDR3 residues: CASSARQGSGNTIYF. In nucleotides, the CDR3 is TGCGCCAGCAGCGCCCGACAGGGGAGTGGAAACACCATATATTTT. The chain links TRBV5-1 to TRBJ1-3; TRBD1 matches at 8 bases. Losses at the gene ends were 4 bases for V and 3 bases for J; bases not matched to a gene: 6. CDR1 is SGHRS and CDR2 is YFSETQ in the germline V gene. The CDR3 contains 15 residues.

The chain uses TRBV7-2 and TRBJ2-7; D is ambiguous. The V gene's germline CDR1 is SGHTA and CDR2 FQGNSA. CDR3 size: 13 residues. V shed 0 bases and J shed 6 bases, with 9 bases lying between them. The CDR3 DNA follows: TGTGCCAGCAGCTTAGCGCGCGACCGCGAGCAGTACTTC. Its translation is CASSLARDREQYF. Supplemented by reference TRBV7-2 and TRBJ2-7, the full variable domain reads GAGVSQSPSNKVTEKGKDVELRCDPISGHTALYWYRQSLGQGLEFLIYFQGNSAPDKSGLPSDRFSAERTGGSVSTLTIQRTQQEDSAVYLCASSLARDREQYFGPGTRLTVT.

This rearrangement joins TRBV27 to TRBJ1-2; tentative D call: TRBD1 (5 bases). This CDR3 is built from 16 residues. From germline, CDR1 is MNHEY and CDR2 SMNVEV (reference sequence). V dropped 3 bases and J dropped 8 bases, with 22 bases sitting between them. The CDR3: CASSLGVGAKTAGYTF. DNA for the CDR3: TGTGCCAGCAGTTTGGGCGTCGGGGCCAAAACTGCGGGCTACACCTTC.

V usage is TRBV5-1 and J usage is TRBJ1-1; 7 positions match TRBD1. In germline, CDR1 is SGHRS, CDR2 YFSETQ. After removal of 4 bases from V and 7 bases from J, the junction contained 16 bases not matched to a gene. This CDR3 comprises 16 residues. DNA of the CDR3: TGCGCCAGCAGCGGTGGGGCAGGGGGTGAGATACATGAAGCTTTCTTT. It yields the protein CASSGGAGGEIHEAFF.

Remarks on this clone: One end of the junction varies from germline; a read error may be responsible. The V and J genes are TRBV29-1 and TRBJ1-1; the match to TRBD1 covers 9 bases. The germline gives CDR1 SQVTM, CDR2 ANQGSEA. The CDR3 is 15 amino acids. CDR3 coding DNA: TGCAGCGTTCAAGACAGGGGGGTATTGGACACTGAAGCTTTCTTT. This sequence encodes CSVQDRGVLDTEAFF.

The V and J genes are TRBV9 and TRBJ2-2; 8 nucleotides line up with TRBD2. The V segment lost 2 bases and the J segment 3 bases; nucleotides outside the gene matches: 9. Germline loops: CDR1 SGDLS, CDR2 YYNGEE. This CDR3 has 17 residues. The DNA of the CDR3 is TGTGCCAGCAGCGTTCTTGGCGGGGGGTGGGACACCGGGGAGCTGTTTTTT. It yields the protein CASSVLGGGWDTGELFF.

The CDR3 here is CASNPPGVYNEQFF. The CDR3 bases are TGTGCCAGCAACCCCCCCGGCGTTTACAATGAGCAGTTCTTC. This chain joins TRBV28 and TRBJ2-1; no definite D call. The germline V gene has CDR1 MDHEN and CDR2 SYDVKM. The CDR3 has 14 residues. Trimming shortened V by 7 bases and J by 4 bases, and 14 bases separated the two germline ends.